These 23 T cell receptor beta chains came from one sample sequenced in a study of cytomegalovirus exposure and HLA in healthy donors. Primers included in the PCR were 60 Vbeta and 13 Jbeta primers. TCRdb keeps only in-frame clones here, not all; method: immunoSEQ multiplex PCR. The sample spans 100,000 to 150,000 clones; the ten largest clones claim less than 3.5%. The sequencing input was PBMCs. The receptors derive from a man between 25 and 39 years old in good health and CMV-seronegative.

The chain joins TRBV2 to TRBJ2-1; possibly TRBD2 for D (6 bases). The CDR3 has 16 residues. CDR1 SNHLY and CDR2 FYNNEI come from the germline V gene. With 6 bases removed from V and 5 bases from J, the gap between germline ends came to 20 bases. DNA of the CDR3: TGTGCCAGCAGCATCTATCGAGCGGGCCCCGACAATGAGCAGTTCTTC. Encoded protein: CASSIYRAGPDNEQFF.

V and J are TRBV7-2 and TRBJ1-4, with TRBD1 matching 9 bases. The V gene end was trimmed by 5 bases and the J gene end by 5 bases; junction bases not matched to a gene: 3. Looked up from germline, CDR1 is SGHTA and CDR2 is FQGNSA. The CDR3 consists of 14 residues. CDR3 DNA sequence: TGTGCCAGCAGCCTTGGACAGGGGAATGAAAAACTGTTTTTT. Translating gives CASSLGQGNEKLFF.

The chain recombines TRBV18 with TRBJ2-7; the D is unclear. The CDR3 extends over 14 amino acids. Germline CDR1 reads KGHSH; CDR2 reads LQKENI. The V end lost 4 bases, the J end lost 6 bases, and 16 bases lay between the germline ends. CDR3 region: CASSQVPGEGEQYF. In DNA, the CDR3 is TGTGCCAGCTCACAGGTTCCAGGTGAAGGCGAGCAGTACTTC.

The chain couples TRBV5-4 to TRBJ2-7; 8 bases map to TRBD1. V trimming: 0 bases; J trimming: 6 bases; junction bases outside the gene matches: 5. The germline V gene has CDR1 SGHNT and CDR2 YYREEE (reference sequence). This CDR3 spans 14 amino acids. In nucleotides, the CDR3 is TGTGCCAGCAGCTTGGGAGGACAGGGTTCCGAGCAGTACTTC. Its protein product is CASSLGGQGSEQYF.

The chain recombines TRBV5-6 with TRBJ2-5; TRBD2 matches at 9 bases. Looked up from germline, CDR1 is SGHDT and CDR2 is YYEEEE. After removal of 0 bases from V and 3 bases from J, the junction contained 12 bases not matched to a gene. The CDR3 runs 18 residues. This CDR3 reads CASSLVVAGVLVEETQYF. The DNA for the CDR3 is TGTGCCAGCAGCTTGGTCGTAGCGGGAGTGCTCGTTGAAGAGACCCAGTACTTC.

The chain employs TRBV5-4 and TRBJ2-2, with D possibly TRBD2 on 5 matching bases. The CDR3 spans 16 residues. In germline, CDR1 is SGHNT, CDR2 YYREEE (reference sequence). The V and J ends lost 3 bases and 4 bases respectively, with 16 bases between them. CDR3 DNA: TGTGCCAGCAGCTCCCGCTTGCCCCGGGGCACCGGGGAGCTGTTTTTT. Encoded protein: CASSSRLPRGTGELFF.

V and J are TRBV5-1 and TRBJ1-1; 10 bases align to TRBD1. The CDR3 is 14 amino acids. Per the germline V gene, CDR1 is SGHRS and CDR2 is YFSETQ. V was pared by 2 bases and J by 5 bases, with 3 bases of the junction left unmatched. CDR3 loop: CASSFGTGATEAFF. The CDR3 DNA follows: TGCGCCAGCAGCTTCGGGACAGGGGCGACTGAAGCTTTCTTT.

In nucleotides, the CDR3 is TGTGCCAGCAGTTTTATATCAGGCACCTACGAGCAGTACTTC. As protein: CASSFISGTYEQYF. The chain recombines TRBV28 with TRBJ2-7, with D uncertain. CDR1 and CDR2 (germline): MDHEN, SYDVKM. The CDR3 consists of 14 residues. Between the trimmed V and J ends, which lost 3 bases and 2 bases, there was a span of 11 bases.

The CDR3 DNA sequence: TGTGCCAGCAGCGCCCTGACAGGGGGGTTATGGGGTGGCTACACCTTC. It codes for CASSALTGGLWGGYTF. J is TRBJ1-2 and V is TRBV11-2; 9 nucleotides align to TRBD1. The CDR3 is 16 residues long. V lost 5 bases to trimming and J lost 7 bases; unmatched junction nucleotides: 14. Germline CDR1 reads SGHAT; CDR2 reads FQNNGV.

The chain carries TRBV19 and TRBJ1-1; 11 nucleotides match TRBD1. The CDR3 sequence is 14 residues long. Germline loops: CDR1 LNHDA, CDR2 SQIVND (reference sequence). V dropped 3 bases and J dropped 5; count of bases not matched to a gene: 2. CDR3 DNA sequence: TGTGCCAGTAGTATGGGACAGGGGGGTACTGAAGCTTTCTTT. Translation: CASSMGQGGTEAFF.

V and J are TRBV4-2 and TRBJ2-6; 7 positions match TRBD2. CDR3 length equals 18 residues. Trimming cost V 0 bases and J 2 bases; bases outside gene matches: 7. In germline, CDR1 is LGHNA, CDR2 YNFKEQ. CDR3 protein: CASSQDGAGFAGANVLTF. In DNA form, the CDR3 reads TGTGCCAGCAGCCAAGATGGAGCGGGATTCGCTGGGGCCAACGTCCTGACTTTC.

The chain's CDR3 is CASGPPVLADTGELFF. CDR3 nucleotide sequence: TGCGCCAGCGGGCCCCCTGTCCTAGCGGACACCGGGGAGCTGTTTTTT. The chain has TRBV5-1 and TRBJ2-2, with 7 bases matching TRBD2. The CDR3 contains 16 residues. The germline CDR1 and CDR2 sequences are SGHRS and YFSETQ. V lost 7 bases, J lost 3 bases, and 12 bases stayed unmatched.

The rearrangement uses TRBV29-1 and TRBJ2-5; 11 nucleotides match TRBD1. The closer fit of TRBJ2-7 to the DNA end suggests the J call may be wrong. CDR3 size: 14 residues. CDR1 and CDR2 (germline): SQVTM, ANQGSEA. In DNA form, the CDR3 reads TGCAGCGTTCAAACCGGGACAGGGGGTTACGAGCAGTACTTC. Its translation: CSVQTGTGGYEQYF.

The chain uses TRBV15 and TRBJ1-3; a possible D gene is TRBD1 (6 bases). V was clipped by 0 bases and J by 3 bases, with 21 bases between them. The CDR3 is 19 residues long. Germline CDR1 is LNHNV and CDR2 is YYDKDF (reference sequence). Here the CDR3 reads CATSRDLVLGTLGGNTIYF. In nucleotides, the CDR3 is TGTGCCACCAGCAGAGATTTGGTCCTCGGGACACTGGGTGGAAACACCATATATTTT.

V usage is TRBV5-1 and J usage is TRBJ2-3, with 11 bases matching TRBD2. V was clipped by 4 bases and J by 2 bases; unmatched bases: 6. The CDR3 covers 16 residues. The germline CDR1 and CDR2 sequences are SGHRS and YFSETQ. The chain's CDR3 is CASSRTGLADTDTQYF. The CDR3 bases are TGCGCCAGCAGCCGGACGGGACTAGCGGACACAGATACGCAGTATTTT.

The rearrangement uses TRBV5-1 and TRBJ2-2, with D maybe TRBD2 (6 bases). Germline V gene lookup returns CDR1 SGHRS and CDR2 YFSETQ. CDR3 length: 15 amino acids. V was shortened by 0 bases and J by 6 bases, with 12 bases between the two germline ends. In DNA form, the CDR3 reads TGCGCCAGCAGCTTGGCCGGAGGGTCGCCCGGGGAGCTGTTTTTT. Its protein is CASSLAGGSPGELFF.

V gene TRBV11-3 combines with J gene TRBJ1-1; D not resolved. The length of the CDR3 is 12 residues. The germline CDR1 and CDR2 sequences are SGHNT and YENEEA. Trimming left V 2 bases short and J 11 bases short, with 12 bases between. CDR3 residues: CASSLTGYEAFF. The DNA for the CDR3 is TGTGCCAGCAGCTTAACGGGTTACGAGGCTTTCTTT.

The chain couples TRBV30 to TRBJ2-5; possibly TRBD1 for D (6 bases). Judging by the DNA end, TRBJ2-7 fits better; the J call may be wrong. Germline loops: CDR1 GTSNPN, CDR2 SVGIG (reference sequence). The CDR3 has 12 residues. As DNA, the CDR3 is TGTGCCTGGAATACAGGGTACTACGAGCAGTACTTC. Its translation is CAWNTGYYEQYF.

This sequence joins TRBV5-4 and TRBJ2-5, with D maybe TRBD2 (5 bases). Trimming took 4 bases from V and 0 from J, leaving 10 bases between them. In germline, CDR1 is SGHNT, CDR2 YYREEE (reference sequence). CDR3 length: 14 amino acids. As DNA, the CDR3 is TGTGCCAGCAGCGCAGCGGCCAACCAAGAGACCCAGTACTTC. This encodes CASSAAANQETQYF.

The V and J genes are TRBV27 and TRBJ2-7; D remains unclear. CDR3 size: 13 residues. The V gene's germline CDR1 is MNHEY and CDR2 SMNVEV (reference sequence). V shed 2 bases and J shed 8 bases, with 13 bases lying between them. Here the CDR3 reads CASSLGGRGKQYF. The CDR3 DNA is TGTGCCAGCAGTTTAGGCGGAAGAGGAAAGCAGTACTTC.

The chain links TRBV30 to TRBJ1-1; perhaps TRBD1 as D (5 bases). Germline-derived CDR1 and CDR2 are GTSNPN and SVGIG (reference sequence). This CDR3 comprises 14 residues. V shed 2 bases and J shed 5 bases, with 15 bases lying between them. The DNA of the CDR3 is TGTGCCTGGAGTCCCCCTTTAGGGGTGACTGAAGCTTTCTTT. It yields the protein CAWSPPLGVTEAFF.

V is TRBV28 and J is TRBJ1-1; 9 bases map to TRBD1. Germline lookup yields CDR1 MDHEN and CDR2 SYDVKM. Trimming took 5 bases from V and 4 from J; bases not matched to a gene: 8. This CDR3 contains 15 residues. The CDR3 nucleotides read TGTGCCAGCAGTCTCCCGGGACAGGGACGCACTGAAGCTTTCTTT. Translated: CASSLPGQGRTEAFF.

The chain couples TRBV19 to TRBJ1-1, with D unclear. From germline, CDR1 is LNHDA and CDR2 SQIVND (reference sequence). The CDR3 runs to 13 residues. Deletions cut 5 bases from V and 7 bases from J, with 14 bases between. The CDR3 DNA follows: TGTGCCAGTAGTGTTCATACGAGAAATGAAGCTTTCTTT. Amino acid sequence: CASSVHTRNEAFF.